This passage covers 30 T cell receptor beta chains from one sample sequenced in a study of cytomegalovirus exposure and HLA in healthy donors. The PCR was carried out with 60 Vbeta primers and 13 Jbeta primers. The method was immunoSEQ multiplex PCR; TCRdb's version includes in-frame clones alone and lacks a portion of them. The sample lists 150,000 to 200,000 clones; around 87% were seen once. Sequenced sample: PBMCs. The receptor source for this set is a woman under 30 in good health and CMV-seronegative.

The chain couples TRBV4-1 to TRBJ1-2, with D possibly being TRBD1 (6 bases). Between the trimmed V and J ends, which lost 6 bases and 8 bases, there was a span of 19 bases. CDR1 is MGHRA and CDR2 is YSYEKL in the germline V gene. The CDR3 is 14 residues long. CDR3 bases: TGCGCCAGCAGGCTAACAGGGACGGATGGGGGCTACACCTTC. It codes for CASRLTGTDGGYTF.

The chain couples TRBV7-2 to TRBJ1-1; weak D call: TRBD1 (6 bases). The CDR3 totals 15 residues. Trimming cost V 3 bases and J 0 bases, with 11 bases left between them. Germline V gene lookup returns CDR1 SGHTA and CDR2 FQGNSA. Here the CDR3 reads CASSFSGHMNTEAFF. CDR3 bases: TGTGCCAGCAGCTTTTCGGGACACATGAACACTGAAGCTTTCTTT. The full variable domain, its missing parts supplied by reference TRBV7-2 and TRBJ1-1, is GAGVSQSPSNKVTEKGKDVELRCDPISGHTALYWYRQSLGQGLEFLIYFQGNSAPDKSGLPSDRFSAERTGGSVSTLTIQRTQQEDSAVYLCASSFSGHMNTEAFFGQGTRLTVV.

The CDR3 sequence is CASSLDGQGVQPQHF. In DNA, the CDR3 is TGCGCCAGCAGCTTGGACGGACAGGGTGTTCAGCCCCAGCATTTT. This sequence joins TRBV5-1 and TRBJ1-5; the match to TRBD1 covers 8 bases. With V trimmed by 0 bases and J by 6 bases, 5 bases remained unmatched. Germline CDR1 and CDR2: SGHRS and YFSETQ. The CDR3 is 15 residues long.

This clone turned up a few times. CDR3 sequence (DNA): TGTGCCATCAGTGCGGGACAGATGAACACTGAAGCTTTCTTT. It encodes CAISAGQMNTEAFF. The rearrangement uses TRBV10-3 and TRBJ1-1; 7 bases are shared with TRBD1. V lost 4 bases to trimming and J lost 0 bases; unmatched junction nucleotides: 2. Germline CDR1 is ENHRY and CDR2 is SYGVKD. This CDR3 is 14 amino acids long.

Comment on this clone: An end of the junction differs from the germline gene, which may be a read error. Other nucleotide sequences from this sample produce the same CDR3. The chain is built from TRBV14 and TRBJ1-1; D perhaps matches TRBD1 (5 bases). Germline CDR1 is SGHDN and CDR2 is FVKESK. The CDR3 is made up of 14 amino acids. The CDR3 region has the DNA TGTGCCAGCAGTTCTGTTCAGGGCCCATTTGCTGCTTTTTTT. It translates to CASSSVQGPFAAFF.

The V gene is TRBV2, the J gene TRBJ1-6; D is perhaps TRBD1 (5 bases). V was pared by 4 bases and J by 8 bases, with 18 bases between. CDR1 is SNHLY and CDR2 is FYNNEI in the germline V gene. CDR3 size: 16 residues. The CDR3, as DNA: TGTGCCAGCAGTGTAGGCGCTGGCAGGGTGGATTCACCCCTCCACTTT. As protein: CASSVGAGRVDSPLHF. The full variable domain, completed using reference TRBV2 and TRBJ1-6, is EPEVTQTPSHQVTQMGQEVILRCVPISNHLYFYWYRQILGQKVEFLVSFYNNEISEKSEIFDDQFSVERPDGSNFTLKIRSTKLEDSAMYFCASSVGAGRVDSPLHFGNGTRLTVT.

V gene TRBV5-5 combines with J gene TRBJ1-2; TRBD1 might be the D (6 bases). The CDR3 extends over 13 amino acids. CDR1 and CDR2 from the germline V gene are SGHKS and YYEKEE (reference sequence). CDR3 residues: CSHGTNTNYGYTF. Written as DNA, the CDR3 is TGTTCTCACGGGACAAACACTAACTATGGCTACACCTTC.

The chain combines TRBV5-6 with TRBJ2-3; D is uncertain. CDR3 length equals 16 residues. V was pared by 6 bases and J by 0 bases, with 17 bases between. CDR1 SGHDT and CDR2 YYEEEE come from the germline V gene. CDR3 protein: CASTSMVETSTDTQYF. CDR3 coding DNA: TGTGCCAGCACCTCGATGGTGGAGACTAGCACAGATACGCAGTATTTT.

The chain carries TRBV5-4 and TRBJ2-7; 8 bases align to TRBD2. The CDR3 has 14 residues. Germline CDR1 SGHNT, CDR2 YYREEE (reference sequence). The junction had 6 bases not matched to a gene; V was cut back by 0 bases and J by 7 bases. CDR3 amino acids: CASSLDGLAKEQYF. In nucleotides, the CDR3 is TGTGCCAGCAGCTTGGATGGACTAGCAAAGGAGCAGTACTTC.

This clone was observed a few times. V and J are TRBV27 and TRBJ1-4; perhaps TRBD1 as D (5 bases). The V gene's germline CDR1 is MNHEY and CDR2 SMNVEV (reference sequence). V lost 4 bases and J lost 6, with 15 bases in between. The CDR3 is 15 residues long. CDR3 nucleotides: TGTGCCAGCAGTTCTTGGGACTCCATAGATGAAAAACTGTTTTTT. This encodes CASSSWDSIDEKLFF.

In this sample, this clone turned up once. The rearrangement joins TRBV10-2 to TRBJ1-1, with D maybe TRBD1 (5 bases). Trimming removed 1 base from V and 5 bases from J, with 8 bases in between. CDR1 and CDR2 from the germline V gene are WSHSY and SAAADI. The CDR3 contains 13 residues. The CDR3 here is CASSEFRGTEAFF. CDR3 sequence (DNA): TGCGCCAGCAGTGAGTTTAGGGGAACTGAAGCTTTCTTT.

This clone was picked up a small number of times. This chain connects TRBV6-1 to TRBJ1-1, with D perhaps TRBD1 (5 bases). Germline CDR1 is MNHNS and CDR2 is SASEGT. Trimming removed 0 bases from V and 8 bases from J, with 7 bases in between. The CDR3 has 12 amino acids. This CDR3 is CASSEAGPEAFF. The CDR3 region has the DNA TGTGCCAGCAGTGAAGCGGGGCCCGAAGCTTTCTTT.

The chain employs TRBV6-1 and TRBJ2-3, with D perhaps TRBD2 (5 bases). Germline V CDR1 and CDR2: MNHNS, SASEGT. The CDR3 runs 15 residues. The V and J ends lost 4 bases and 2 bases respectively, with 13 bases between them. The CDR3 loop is CASSGERRSTDTQYF. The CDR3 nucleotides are TGTGCCAGCAGTGGAGAGCGGAGGTCCACAGATACGCAGTATTTT.

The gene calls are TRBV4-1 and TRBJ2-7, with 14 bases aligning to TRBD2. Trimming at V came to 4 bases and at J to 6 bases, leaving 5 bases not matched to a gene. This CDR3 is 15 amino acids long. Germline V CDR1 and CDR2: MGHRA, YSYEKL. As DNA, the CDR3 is TGCGCCAGCAGCCGCCTGGGACTAGCGGGAGCCGAGCAGTACTTC. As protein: CASSRLGLAGAEQYF.

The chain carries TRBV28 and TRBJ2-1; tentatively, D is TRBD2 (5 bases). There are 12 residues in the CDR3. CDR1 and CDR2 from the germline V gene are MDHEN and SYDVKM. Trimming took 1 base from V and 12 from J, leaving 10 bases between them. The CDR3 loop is CASSLSRTGQFF. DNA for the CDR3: TGTGCCAGCAGTTTATCCCGGACTGGGCAGTTCTTC. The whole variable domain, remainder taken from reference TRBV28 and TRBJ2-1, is DVKVTQSSRYLVKRTGEKVFLECVQDMDHENMFWYRQDPGLGLRLIYFSYDVKMKEKGDIPEGYSVSREKKERFSLILESASTNQTSMYLCASSLSRTGQFFGPGTRLTVL.

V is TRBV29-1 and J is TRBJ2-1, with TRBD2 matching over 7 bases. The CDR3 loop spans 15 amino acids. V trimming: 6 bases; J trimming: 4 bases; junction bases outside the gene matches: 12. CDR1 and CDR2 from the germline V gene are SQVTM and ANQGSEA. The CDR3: CSVSPRLARYNEQFF. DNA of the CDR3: TGCAGCGTCTCCCCTCGACTAGCTAGGTACAATGAGCAGTTCTTC.

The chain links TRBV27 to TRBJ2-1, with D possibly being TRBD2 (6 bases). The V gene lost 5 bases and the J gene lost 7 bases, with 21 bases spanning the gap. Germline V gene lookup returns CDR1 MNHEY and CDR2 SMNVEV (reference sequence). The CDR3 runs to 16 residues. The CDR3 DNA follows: TGTGCCAGCAGTACACGGGGACTCCCCGAGGGAAATGAGCAGTTCTTC. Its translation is CASSTRGLPEGNEQFF.

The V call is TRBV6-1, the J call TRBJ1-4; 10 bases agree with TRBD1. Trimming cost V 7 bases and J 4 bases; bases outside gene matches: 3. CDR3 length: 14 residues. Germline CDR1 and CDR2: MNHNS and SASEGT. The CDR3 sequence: CASTRTGGNEKLFF. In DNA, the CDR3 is TGTGCCAGCACACGGACAGGGGGTAATGAAAAACTGTTTTTT.

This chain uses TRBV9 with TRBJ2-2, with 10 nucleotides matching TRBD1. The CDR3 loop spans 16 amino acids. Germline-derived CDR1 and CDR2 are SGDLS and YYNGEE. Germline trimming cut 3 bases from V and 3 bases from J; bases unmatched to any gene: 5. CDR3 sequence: CASSGGQGGYTGELFF. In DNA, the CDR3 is TGTGCCAGCAGCGGCGGACAGGGGGGGTACACCGGGGAGCTGTTTTTT.

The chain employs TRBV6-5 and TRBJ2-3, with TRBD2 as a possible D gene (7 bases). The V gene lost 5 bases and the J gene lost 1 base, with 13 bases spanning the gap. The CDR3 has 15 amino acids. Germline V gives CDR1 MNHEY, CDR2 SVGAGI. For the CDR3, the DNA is TGTGCCAGCAGTGGACGGGGGGCGGGCACAGATACGCAGTATTTT. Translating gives CASSGRGAGTDTQYF.

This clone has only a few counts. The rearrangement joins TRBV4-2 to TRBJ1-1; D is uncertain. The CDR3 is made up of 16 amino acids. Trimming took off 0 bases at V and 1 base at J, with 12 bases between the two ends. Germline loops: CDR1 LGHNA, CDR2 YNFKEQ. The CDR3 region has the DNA TGTGCCAGCAGCCAAGATAAGGCAGGATGGAACACTGAAGCTTTCTTT. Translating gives CASSQDKAGWNTEAFF.

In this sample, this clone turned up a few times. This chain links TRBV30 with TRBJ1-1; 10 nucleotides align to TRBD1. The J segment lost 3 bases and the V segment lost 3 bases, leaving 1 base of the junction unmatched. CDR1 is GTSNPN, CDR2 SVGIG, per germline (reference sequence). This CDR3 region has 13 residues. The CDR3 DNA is TGTGCCTGGAGGGGACAGGGGTACACTGAAGCTTTCTTT. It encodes CAWRGQGYTEAFF.

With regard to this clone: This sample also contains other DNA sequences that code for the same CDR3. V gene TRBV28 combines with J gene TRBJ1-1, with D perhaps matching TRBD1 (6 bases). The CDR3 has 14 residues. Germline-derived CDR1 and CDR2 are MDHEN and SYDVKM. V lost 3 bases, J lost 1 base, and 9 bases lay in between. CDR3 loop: CASSFLDRNTEAFF. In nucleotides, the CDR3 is TGTGCCAGCAGTTTCCTGGACAGGAACACTGAAGCTTTCTTT. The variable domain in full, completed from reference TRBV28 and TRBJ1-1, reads DVKVTQSSRYLVKRTGEKVFLECVQDMDHENMFWYRQDPGLGLRLIYFSYDVKMKEKGDIPEGYSVSREKKERFSLILESASTNQTSMYLCASSFLDRNTEAFFGQGTRLTVV.

The CDR3 bases are TGTGCCAGCAGCCAAGAGGCAAGAGGTGAGCAGTTCTTC. It encodes CASSQEARGEQFF. The chain joins TRBV4-2 to TRBJ2-1; D ambiguous. Germline CDR1 LGHNA, CDR2 YNFKEQ. Trimming cost V 0 bases and J 9 bases, with 9 bases left between them. This CDR3 is 13 amino acids long.

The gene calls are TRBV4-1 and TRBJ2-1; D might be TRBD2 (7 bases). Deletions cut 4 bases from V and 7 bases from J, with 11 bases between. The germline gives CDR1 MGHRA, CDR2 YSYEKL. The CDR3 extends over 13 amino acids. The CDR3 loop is CASSPRGGNEQFF. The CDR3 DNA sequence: TGCGCCAGCAGCCCTAGGGGGGGAAATGAGCAGTTCTTC.

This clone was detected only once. The CDR3 here is CASNEGASSDTQYF. The CDR3 DNA reads as TGTGCCAGCAACGAGGGGGCCAGTTCAGATACGCAGTATTTT. The V gene is TRBV2, the J gene TRBJ2-3; 7 nucleotides align to TRBD1. The CDR3 loop spans 14 amino acids. The germline V gene encodes CDR1 SNHLY and CDR2 FYNNEI. V shed 7 bases, J shed 4 bases, and the junction held 8 bases outside the gene matches. Full variable domain (remainder filled in from reference TRBV2 and TRBJ2-3): EPEVTQTPSHQVTQMGQEVILRCVPISNHLYFYWYRQILGQKVEFLVSFYNNEISEKSEIFDDQFSVERPDGSNFTLKIRSTKLEDSAMYFCASNEGASSDTQYFGPGTRLTVL.

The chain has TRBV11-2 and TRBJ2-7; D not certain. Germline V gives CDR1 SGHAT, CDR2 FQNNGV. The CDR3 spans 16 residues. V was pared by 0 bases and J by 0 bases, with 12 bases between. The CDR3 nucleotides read TGTGCCAGCAGCTTAGATCGAACAGCCTCCTCCTACGAGCAGTACTTC. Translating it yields CASSLDRTASSYEQYF.

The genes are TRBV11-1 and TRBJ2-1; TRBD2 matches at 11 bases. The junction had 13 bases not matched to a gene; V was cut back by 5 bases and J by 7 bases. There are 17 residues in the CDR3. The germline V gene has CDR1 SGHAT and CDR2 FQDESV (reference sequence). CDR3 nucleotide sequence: TGTGCCAGCAGCCTAATGTTGGTAGCGGGAGGGCGAAATGAGCAGTTCTTC. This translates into CASSLMLVAGGRNEQFF.

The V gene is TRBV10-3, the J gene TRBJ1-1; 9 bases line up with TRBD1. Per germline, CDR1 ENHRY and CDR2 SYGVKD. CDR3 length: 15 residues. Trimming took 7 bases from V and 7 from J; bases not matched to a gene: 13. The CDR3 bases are TGTGCCATCACTCGGGACAGGGAGATTTACAATGAAGCTTTCTTT. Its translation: CAITRDREIYNEAFF.

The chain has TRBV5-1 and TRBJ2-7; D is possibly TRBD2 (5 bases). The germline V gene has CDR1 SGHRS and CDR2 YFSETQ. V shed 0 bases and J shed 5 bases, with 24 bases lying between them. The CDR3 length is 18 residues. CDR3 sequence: CASSLAAYRETKPDEQYF. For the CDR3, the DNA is TGCGCCAGCAGCTTGGCCGCATATAGGGAGACCAAACCCGACGAGCAGTACTTC.